This TCR beta chain derives from a study of blood T cell repertoires in COVID-19. Study overall: Whether acute or convalescent, the COVID-19 samples came from the United States, Italy and Spain. From T cells, B-cell-depleted T cells, or PBMCs came the material, which was cDNA or gDNA.

In the study's own analysis: For nucleated cells, counts were estimated from reference gene primer amplification. The protocol was immunoSEQ multiplex PCR, while the TCRdb copy is restricted to in-frame clones and leaves out a portion. Clone size and the V and J calls come from that table; the DNA yielded D and trimming. The table has 120,000 or so clones, 80% seen once. CDR1 is LNHDA, CDR2 SQIVND, per germline (reference sequence). The CDR3 loop spans 16 amino acids. V was shortened by 5 bases and J by 0 bases, with 15 bases between the two germline ends. The sequencing input was peripheral blood. J is TRBJ2-3 and V is TRBV19; D is perhaps TRBD2 (6 bases). The sequence was collected from a man aged 60-69 years with active or convalescent COVID-19. CDR3 protein: CASSGDSTPSTDTQYF. CDR3 DNA: TGTGCCAGTAGTGGGGACTCAACCCCTAGCACAGATACGCAGTATTTT.